This is a list of T cell receptor beta chains from one sample in a study of siplizumab effects on memory and regulatory T cells. Profiling relied on immunoSEQ multiplex PCR, and the TCRdb table lists in-frame clones only, not all of them. Here the sample spans around 100,000 clones, around nine tenths being singletons. The sequencing input was non-Treg CD4+ T cells sorted from blood. The receptors originated from a human donor in good health. CDR3s include the opening cysteine and the closing phenylalanine or tryptophan. A D gene is named only where the DNA matches it firmly. The listing skips clone size in some rows; elsewhere it reads once, few, many or a size class.

CDR3 length,D gene,V gene,clone size,J gene,CDR3 protein,CDR3 DNA
12,TRBD1,TRBV23-1,NA,TRBJ1-2,CASLTGGGGYTF,TGCGCCAGCCTGACAGGGGGGGGTGGCTACACCTTC
20,NA,TRBV2,NA,TRBJ2-5,CASSEAGRGFRGVPKETQYF,TGTGCCAGCAGTGAAGCGGGCAGGGGTTTTCGCGGGGTACCAAAAGAGACCCAGTACTTC
14,NA,TRBV6-5,NA,TRBJ1-5,CASSYSRGSQPQHF,TGTGCCAGCAGTTACTCCCGGGGAAGTCAGCCCCAGCATTTT
15,TRBD1,TRBV19,NA,TRBJ2-2,CASSQGTGLGGELFF,TGTGCCAGTAGTCAGGGGACAGGGCTCGGCGGGGAGCTGTTTTTT
16,NA,TRBV5-1,NA,TRBJ2-7,CASSHSWGSRSYEQYF,TGCGCCAGCAGCCACTCGTGGGGGTCCAGATCCTACGAGCAGTACTTC
12,NA,TRBV6-5,NA,TRBJ1-1,CASSRGPDEAFF,TGTGCCAGCAGCCGAGGACCGGATGAAGCTTTCTTT
15,NA,TRBV28,NA,TRBJ1-5,CASITTGRGLGAQHF,TGTGCCAGCATTACAACAGGACGGGGGCTAGGGGCCCAGCATTTT
16,NA,TRBV18,NA,TRBJ2-2,CASSPGVVANTGELFF,TGTGCCAGCTCACCAGGGGTGGTAGCGAACACCGGGGAGCTGTTTTTT
14,NA,TRBV2,NA,TRBJ1-3,CASSSQGSGNTIYF,TGTGCCAGCAGTTCTCAAGGGTCCGGAAACACCATATATTTT
15,NA,TRBV10-1,NA,TRBJ2-5,CASSAGSGEQETQYF,TGCGCCAGCAGTGCAGGGTCGGGTGAGCAAGAGACCCAGTACTTC
15,NA,TRBV30,once,TRBJ1-5,CAWTSRGAVSQPQHF,TGTGCCTGGACCTCGCGTGGAGCAGTAAGTCAGCCCCAGCATTTT
12,NA,TRBV30,NA,TRBJ1-2,CAWKFQNYGYTF,TGTGCCTGGAAGTTCCAGAACTATGGCTACACCTTC
15,TRBD1,TRBV27,NA,TRBJ2-7,CASTPRDRDNYEQYF,TGTGCCAGCACCCCTCGGGACAGGGATAACTACGAGCAGTACTTC
16,NA,TRBV7-6,NA,TRBJ2-6,CASTQRWGTGANVLTF,TGTGCCAGCACCCAGAGGTGGGGAACTGGGGCCAACGTCCTGACTTTC
16,NA,TRBV23-1,NA,TRBJ1-5,CASSRAKLSGNQPQHF,TGCGCCAGCAGTCGCGCGAAGCTTTCAGGGAATCAGCCCCAGCATTTT
14,NA,TRBV19,once,TRBJ2-1,CASSIKGLAGEQFF,TGTGCCAGTAGTATAAAAGGGCTAGCTGGTGAGCAGTTCTTC
12,NA,TRBV28,NA,TRBJ2-7,CASSLGGYEQYF,TGTGCCAGCAGTCTGGGGGGTTACGAGCAGTACTTC
15,NA,TRBV5-4,NA,TRBJ2-5,CASSLDQGRGETQYF,TGTGCCAGCAGCTTGGACCAGGGGCGCGGGGAGACCCAGTACTTC
16,NA,TRBV19,NA,TRBJ2-7,CASSIASRASSYEQYF,TGTGCCAGTAGTATAGCTTCGCGGGCGAGCTCCTACGAGCAGTACTTC
16,NA,TRBV5-6,NA,TRBJ1-4,CASSLWWTTTNEKLFF,TGTGCCAGCAGCTTGTGGTGGACTACAACTAATGAAAAACTGTTTTTT
18,TRBD2,TRBV4-1,NA,TRBJ2-5,CASSQALSTSGSGETQYF,TGCGCCAGCAGCCAAGCCCTATCGACTAGCGGGAGTGGGGAGACCCAGTACTTC
15,NA,TRBV6-1,NA,TRBJ2-1,CASRPSIGRSGEQFF,TGTGCCAGCAGACCCTCAATCGGGAGATCTGGTGAGCAGTTCTTC
13,NA,TRBV29-1,few,TRBJ1-1,CSVGGGSGDEAFF,TGCAGCGTTGGAGGGGGGAGTGGTGATGAAGCTTTCTTT
14,NA,TRBV4-2,NA,TRBJ2-1,CASSQVASAGEQFF,TGTGCCAGCAGCCAAGTGGCTAGCGCAGGTGAGCAGTTCTTC
12,NA,TRBV30,NA,TRBJ2-7,CAWSSVSYEQYF,TGTGCCTGGAGTAGCGTAAGCTACGAGCAGTACTTC
13,NA,TRBV30,NA,TRBJ2-7,CARSQGPGSEQYF,TGTGCCCGCTCTCAGGGGCCGGGGTCCGAGCAGTACTTC
13,NA,TRBV7-3,NA,TRBJ2-5,CASSPGTPGTQYF,TGTGCCAGCAGTCCCGGGACCCCGGGGACCCAGTACTTC
16,TRBD2,TRBV4-2,few,TRBJ2-7,CASSQAPAGGGDEQYF,TGTGCCAGCAGCCAAGCCCCTGCGGGAGGGGGAGACGAGCAGTACTTC
16,TRBD2,TRBV2,NA,TRBJ2-2,CASGGTSGKRTGELFF,TGTGCCAGCGGGGGGACTAGCGGGAAAAGGACCGGGGAGCTGTTTTTT
14,TRBD1,TRBV18,once,TRBJ2-3,CASSRTGDTDTQYF,TGTGCCAGCTCCCGGACAGGGGACACAGATACGCAGTATTTT
16,NA,TRBV7-9,NA,TRBJ2-2,CASSLDVVTNTGELFF,TGTGCCAGCAGCTTAGATGTGGTCACGAACACCGGGGAGCTGTTTTTT
16,NA,TRBV5-4,NA,TRBJ1-1,CASSLSTGKLNTEAFF,TGTGCCAGCAGCTTATCGACAGGAAAACTTAACACTGAAGCTTTCTTT
14,TRBD2,TRBV4-2,NA,TRBJ2-5,CASSPAAGGETQYF,TGTGCCAGCAGCCCCGCAGCGGGAGGGGAGACCCAGTACTTC
17,NA,TRBV4-2,NA,TRBJ2-7,CASSQDMTSQSNYEQYF,TGTGCCAGCAGCCAAGATATGACGAGCCAATCTAACTACGAGCAGTACTTC
21,TRBD1,TRBV14,NA,TRBJ2-6,CASSQAAGWDRRISGANVLTF,TGTGCCAGCAGCCAAGCTGCCGGGTGGGACAGGCGGATATCTGGGGCCAACGTCCTGACTTTC
17,TRBD2,TRBV5-1,NA,TRBJ2-3,CASSSKLAGVRTDTQYF,TGCGCCAGCAGCTCGAAACTAGCGGGAGTAAGAACAGATACGCAGTATTTT
14,TRBD1,TRBV6-5,NA,TRBJ2-7,CASRSWGTDYEQYF,TGTGCCAGCAGATCTTGGGGGACAGACTACGAGCAGTACTTC
17,NA,TRBV7-9,NA,TRBJ2-2,CASSPRLGGTNTGELFF,TGTGCCAGCAGCCCTCGCCTTGGCGGTACGAACACCGGGGAGCTGTTTTTT
15,NA,TRBV19,NA,TRBJ1-5,CASSIPRNSNQPQHF,TGTGCCAGTAGTATCCCACGGAATAGCAATCAGCCCCAGCATTTT
15,TRBD1,TRBV30,NA,TRBJ1-5,CAWSLLGQTDQPQHF,TGTGCCTGGAGTCTATTGGGACAGACCGATCAGCCCCAGCATTTT
13,NA,TRBV4-3,few,TRBJ1-5,CASSQRLGQPQHF,TGCGCCAGCAGCCAAAGGCTAGGGCAGCCCCAGCATTTT
14,NA,TRBV5-6,NA,TRBJ2-1,CASSFGSSYNEQFF,TGTGCCAGCAGCTTCGGGAGCTCCTACAATGAGCAGTTCTTC
13,NA,TRBV7-8,NA,TRBJ2-7,CASSFRTAYEQYF,TGTGCCAGCAGCTTCCGGACAGCCTACGAGCAGTACTTC
11,TRBD1,TRBV28,NA,TRBJ1-4,CASSTPGQVFF,TGTGCCAGCAGTACTCCGGGACAGGTATTTTTT
13,TRBD1,TRBV6-1,NA,TRBJ2-5,CASSATGRETQYF,TGTGCCAGCAGTGCGACAGGGCGGGAGACCCAGTACTTC
12,TRBD1,TRBV29-1,NA,TRBJ1-2,CSGGQGAYGYTF,TGCAGCGGGGGGCAGGGGGCCTATGGCTACACCTTC
16,NA,TRBV5-1,NA,TRBJ2-7,CASSLLGSGSSYEQYF,TGCGCCAGCAGCTTATTGGGGTCGGGGAGCTCCTACGAGCAGTACTTC
16,TRBD2,TRBV27,NA,TRBJ2-1,CASSYGLAGRDNEQFF,TGTGCCAGCAGTTATGGACTAGCGGGAAGAGACAATGAGCAGTTCTTC
15,TRBD1,TRBV7-9,NA,TRBJ1-1,CASTSGTGVNTEAFF,TGTGCCAGCACCTCCGGGACAGGGGTGAACACTGAAGCTTTCTTT
16,NA,TRBV5-1,NA,TRBJ2-1,CASSLGAGMAYNEQFF,TGCGCCAGCAGCTTGGGTGCGGGAATGGCCTACAATGAGCAGTTCTTC